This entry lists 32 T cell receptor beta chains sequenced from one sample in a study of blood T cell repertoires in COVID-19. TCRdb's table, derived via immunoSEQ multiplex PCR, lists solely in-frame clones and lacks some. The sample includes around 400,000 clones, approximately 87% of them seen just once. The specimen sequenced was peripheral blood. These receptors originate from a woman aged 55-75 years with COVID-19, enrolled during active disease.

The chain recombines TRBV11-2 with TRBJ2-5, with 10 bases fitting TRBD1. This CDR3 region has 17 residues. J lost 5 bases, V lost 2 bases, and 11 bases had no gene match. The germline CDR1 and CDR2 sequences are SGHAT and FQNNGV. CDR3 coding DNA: TGTGCCAGCAGCTTATACTACCGGACAGGGGGTGGGGAGACCCAGTACTTC. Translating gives CASSLYYRTGGGETQYF.

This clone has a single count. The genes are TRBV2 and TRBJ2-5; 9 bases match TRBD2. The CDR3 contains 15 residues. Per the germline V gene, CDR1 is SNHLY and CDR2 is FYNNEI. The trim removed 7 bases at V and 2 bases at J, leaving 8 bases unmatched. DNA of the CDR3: TGTGCCAGCAAACGGAGCGGGGGGAGGCAAGAGACCCAGTACTTC. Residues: CASKRSGGRQETQYF. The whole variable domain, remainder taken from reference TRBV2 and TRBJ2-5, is EPEVTQTPSHQVTQMGQEVILRCVPISNHLYFYWYRQILGQKVEFLVSFYNNEISEKSEIFDDQFSVERPDGSNFTLKIRSTKLEDSAMYFCASKRSGGRQETQYFGPGTRLLVL.

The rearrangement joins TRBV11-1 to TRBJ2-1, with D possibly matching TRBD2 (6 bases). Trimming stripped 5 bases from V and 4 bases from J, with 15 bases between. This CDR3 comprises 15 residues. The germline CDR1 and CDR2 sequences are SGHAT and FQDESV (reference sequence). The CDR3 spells CASSRRERLYNEQFF. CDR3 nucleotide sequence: TGTGCCAGCAGCCGCCGGGAGAGACTATACAATGAGCAGTTCTTC.

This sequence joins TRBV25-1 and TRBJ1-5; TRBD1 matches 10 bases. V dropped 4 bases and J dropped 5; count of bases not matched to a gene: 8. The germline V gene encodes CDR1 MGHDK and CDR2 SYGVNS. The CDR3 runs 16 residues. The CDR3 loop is CASSAPTGGAYQPQHF. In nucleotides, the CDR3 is TGTGCCAGCAGTGCCCCGACAGGGGGCGCTTATCAGCCCCAGCATTTT.

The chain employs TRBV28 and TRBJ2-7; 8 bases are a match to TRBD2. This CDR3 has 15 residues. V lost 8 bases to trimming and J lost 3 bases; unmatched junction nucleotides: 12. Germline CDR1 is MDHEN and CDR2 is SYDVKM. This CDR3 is CASGGSGLEGYEQYF. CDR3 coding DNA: TGTGCCAGCGGCGGCTCGGGACTAGAGGGCTACGAGCAGTACTTC.

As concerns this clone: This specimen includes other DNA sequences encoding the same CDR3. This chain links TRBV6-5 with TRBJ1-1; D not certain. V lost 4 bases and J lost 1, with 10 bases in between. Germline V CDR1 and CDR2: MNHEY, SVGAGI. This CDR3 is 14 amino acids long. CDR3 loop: CASSSVAGNTEAFF. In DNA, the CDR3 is TGTGCCAGCAGTTCGGTAGCGGGGAACACTGAAGCTTTCTTT.

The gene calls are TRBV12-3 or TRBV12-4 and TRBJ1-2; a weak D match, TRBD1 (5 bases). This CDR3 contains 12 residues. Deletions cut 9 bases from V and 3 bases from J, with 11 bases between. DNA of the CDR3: TGTGCCAGTATGCAGGGCGACTATGGCTACACCTTC. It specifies CASMQGDYGYTF.

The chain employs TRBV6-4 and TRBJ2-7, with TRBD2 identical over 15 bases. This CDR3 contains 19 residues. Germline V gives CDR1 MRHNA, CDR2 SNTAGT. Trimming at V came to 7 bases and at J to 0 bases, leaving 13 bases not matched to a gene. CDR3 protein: CASMFVPGTSGGLSYEQYF. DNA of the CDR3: TGTGCCAGCATGTTCGTTCCGGGGACTAGCGGGGGGCTCTCCTACGAGCAGTACTTC.

CDR3 sequence: CASSLVGMSYEQYF. In nucleotides, the CDR3 is TGTGCCAGCAGTTTGGTCGGGATGTCCTACGAGCAGTACTTC. The rearrangement joins TRBV28 to TRBJ2-7; the D gene is possibly TRBD2 (5 bases). The V end was cut by 3 bases, the J end by 1 base, with 10 bases between. CDR1 is MDHEN, CDR2 SYDVKM, per germline. The CDR3 has 14 amino acids.

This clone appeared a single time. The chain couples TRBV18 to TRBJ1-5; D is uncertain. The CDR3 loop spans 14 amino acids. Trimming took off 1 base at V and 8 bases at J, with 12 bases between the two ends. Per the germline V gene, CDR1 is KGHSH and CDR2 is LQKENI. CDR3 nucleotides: TGTGCCAGCTCACCACTTAAGGGAGCGGAGCCCCAGCATTTT. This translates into CASSPLKGAEPQHF.

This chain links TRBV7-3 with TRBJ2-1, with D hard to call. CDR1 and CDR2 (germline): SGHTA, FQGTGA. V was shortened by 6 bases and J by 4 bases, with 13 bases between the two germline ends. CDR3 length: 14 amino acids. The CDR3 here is CASSPNWPYNEQFF. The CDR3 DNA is TGTGCCAGCAGTCCAAATTGGCCTTACAATGAGCAGTTCTTC.

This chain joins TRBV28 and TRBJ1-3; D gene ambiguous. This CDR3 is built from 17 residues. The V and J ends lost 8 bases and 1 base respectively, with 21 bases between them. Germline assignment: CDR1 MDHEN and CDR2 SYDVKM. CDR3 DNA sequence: TGTGCCAGCGCAACACTCCCTCTTCCGGGATCTGGAAACACCATATATTTT. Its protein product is CASATLPLPGSGNTIYF.

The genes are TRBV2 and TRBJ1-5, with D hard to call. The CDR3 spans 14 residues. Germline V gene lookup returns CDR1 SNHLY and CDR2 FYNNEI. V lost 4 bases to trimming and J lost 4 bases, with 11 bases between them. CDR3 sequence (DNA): TGTGCCAGCAGTGGGGTCGGAGTAAATCAGCCCCAGCATTTT. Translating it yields CASSGVGVNQPQHF.

The CDR3 is CASRPGGAAKNIQYF. The CDR3 DNA follows: TGTGCCAGCCGACCCGGGGGTGCTGCCAAAAACATTCAGTACTTC. The V call is TRBV5-4, the J call TRBJ2-4; TRBD2 might be the D (6 bases). Trimming removed 7 bases at V and 1 base at J, with 15 bases between. The CDR3 runs 15 residues. CDR1 SGHNT and CDR2 YYREEE come from the germline V gene (reference sequence).

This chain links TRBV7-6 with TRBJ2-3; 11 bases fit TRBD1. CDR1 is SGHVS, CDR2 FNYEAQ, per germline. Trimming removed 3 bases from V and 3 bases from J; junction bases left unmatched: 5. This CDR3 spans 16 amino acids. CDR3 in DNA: TGTGCCAGCAGCTTCAGGACAGGGGGCTCAACAGATACGCAGTATTTT. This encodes CASSFRTGGSTDTQYF.

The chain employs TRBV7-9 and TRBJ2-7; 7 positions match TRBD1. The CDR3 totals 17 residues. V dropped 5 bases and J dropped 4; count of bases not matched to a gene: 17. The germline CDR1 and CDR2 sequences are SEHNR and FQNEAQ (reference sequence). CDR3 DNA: TGTGCCAGCAGCGGTGGAATCCGGGACAGAGGGTATTACGAGCAGTACTTC. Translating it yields CASSGGIRDRGYYEQYF.

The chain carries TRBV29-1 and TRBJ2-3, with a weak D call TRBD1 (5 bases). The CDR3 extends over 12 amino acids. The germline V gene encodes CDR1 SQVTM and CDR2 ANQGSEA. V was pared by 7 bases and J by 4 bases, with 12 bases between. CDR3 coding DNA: TGCAGCGGAAGGGGTCTTGCAGATACGCAGTATTTT. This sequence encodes CSGRGLADTQYF.

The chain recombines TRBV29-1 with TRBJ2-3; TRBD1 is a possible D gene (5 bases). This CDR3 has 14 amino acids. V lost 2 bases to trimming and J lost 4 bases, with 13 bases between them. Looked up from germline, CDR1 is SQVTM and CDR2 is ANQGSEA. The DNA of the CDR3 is TGCAGCGTTGAAAGGGGAAATGGCGCAGATACGCAGTATTTT. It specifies CSVERGNGADTQYF.

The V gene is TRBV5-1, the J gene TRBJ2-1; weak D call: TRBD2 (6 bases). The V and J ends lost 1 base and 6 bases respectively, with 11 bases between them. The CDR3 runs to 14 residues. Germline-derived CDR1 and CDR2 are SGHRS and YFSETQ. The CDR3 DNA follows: TGCGCCAGCAGCTTGACCCTTAGCGGCAATGAGCAGTTCTTC. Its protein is CASSLTLSGNEQFF.

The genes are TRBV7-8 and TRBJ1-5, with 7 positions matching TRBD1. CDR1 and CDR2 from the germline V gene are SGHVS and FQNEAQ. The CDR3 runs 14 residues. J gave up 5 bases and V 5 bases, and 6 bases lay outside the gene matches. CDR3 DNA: TGTGCCAGCAGCATAGGACAGGCCTATCAGCCCCAGCATTTT. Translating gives CASSIGQAYQPQHF.

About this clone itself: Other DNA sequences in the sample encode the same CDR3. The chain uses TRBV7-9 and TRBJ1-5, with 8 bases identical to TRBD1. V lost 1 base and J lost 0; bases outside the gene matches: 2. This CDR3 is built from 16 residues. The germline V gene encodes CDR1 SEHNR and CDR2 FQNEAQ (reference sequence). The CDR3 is CASSLGTGLSNQPQHF. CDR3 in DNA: TGTGCCAGCAGCTTAGGGACAGGGCTTAGCAATCAGCCCCAGCATTTT.

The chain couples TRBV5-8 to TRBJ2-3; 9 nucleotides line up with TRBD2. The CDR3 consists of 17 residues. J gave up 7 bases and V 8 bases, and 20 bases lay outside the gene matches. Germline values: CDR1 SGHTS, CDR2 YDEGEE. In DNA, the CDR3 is TGTGCCAGTGACTACGGCGGGGGGGCCGGGACTGCGTATACGCAGTATTTT. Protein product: CASDYGGGAGTAYTQYF.

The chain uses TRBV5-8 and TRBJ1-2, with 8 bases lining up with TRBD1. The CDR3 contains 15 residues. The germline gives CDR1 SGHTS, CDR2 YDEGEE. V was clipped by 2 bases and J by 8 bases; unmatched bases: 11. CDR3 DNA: TGTGCCAGCAGCTTTGGGCAGGGGGCCCATAGCGGCTACACCTTC. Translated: CASSFGQGAHSGYTF.

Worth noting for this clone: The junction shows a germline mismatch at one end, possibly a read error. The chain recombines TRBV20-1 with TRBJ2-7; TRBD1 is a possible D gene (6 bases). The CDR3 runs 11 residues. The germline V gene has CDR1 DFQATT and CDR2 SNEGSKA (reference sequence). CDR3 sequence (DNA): TGCAGTGCTAGATCCCCGACAGGTCCCCTCTTC. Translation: CSARSPTGPLF.

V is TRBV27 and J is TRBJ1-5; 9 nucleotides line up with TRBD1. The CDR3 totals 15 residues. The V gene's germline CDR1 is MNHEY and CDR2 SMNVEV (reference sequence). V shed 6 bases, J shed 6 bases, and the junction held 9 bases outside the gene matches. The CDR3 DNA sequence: TGTGCCAGCAGCCTTACAGGGGGCGCGGTTCAGCCCCAGCATTTT. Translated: CASSLTGGAVQPQHF.

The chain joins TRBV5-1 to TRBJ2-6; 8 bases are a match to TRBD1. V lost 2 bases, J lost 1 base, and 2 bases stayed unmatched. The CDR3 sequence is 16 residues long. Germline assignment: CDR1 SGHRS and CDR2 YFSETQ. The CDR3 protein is CASSFQGASGANVLTF. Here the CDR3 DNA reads TGCGCCAGCAGCTTCCAGGGGGCTTCTGGGGCCAACGTCCTGACTTTC. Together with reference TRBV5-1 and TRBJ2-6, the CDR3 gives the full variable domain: KAGVTQTPRYLIKTRGQQVTLSCSPISGHRSVSWYQQTPGQGLQFLFEYFSETQRNKGNFPGRFSGRQFSNSRSEMNVSTLELGDSALYLCASSFQGASGANVLTFGAGSRLTVL.

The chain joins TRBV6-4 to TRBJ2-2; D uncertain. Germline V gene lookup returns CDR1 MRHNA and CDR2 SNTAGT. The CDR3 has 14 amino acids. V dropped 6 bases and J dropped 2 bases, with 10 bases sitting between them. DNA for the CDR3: TGTGCCAGCAGCCGGGTCCTTAACACCGGGGAGCTGTTTTTT. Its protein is CASSRVLNTGELFF.

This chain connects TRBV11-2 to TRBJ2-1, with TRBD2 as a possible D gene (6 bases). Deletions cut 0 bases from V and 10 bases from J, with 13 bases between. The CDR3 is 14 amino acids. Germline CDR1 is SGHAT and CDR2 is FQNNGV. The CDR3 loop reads CASSLDLAGREQFF. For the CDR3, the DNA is TGTGCCAGCAGCTTAGATCTCGCGGGGCGAGAGCAGTTCTTC.

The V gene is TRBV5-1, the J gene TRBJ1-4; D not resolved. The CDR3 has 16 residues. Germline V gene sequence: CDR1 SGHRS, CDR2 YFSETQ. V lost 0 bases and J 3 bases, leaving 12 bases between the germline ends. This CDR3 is CASSLAVGLANEKLFF. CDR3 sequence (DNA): TGCGCCAGCAGCTTGGCCGTCGGGTTGGCTAATGAAAAACTGTTTTTT.

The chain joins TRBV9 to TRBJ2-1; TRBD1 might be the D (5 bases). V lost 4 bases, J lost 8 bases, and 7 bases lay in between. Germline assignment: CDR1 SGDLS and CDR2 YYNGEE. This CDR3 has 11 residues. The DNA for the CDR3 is TGTGCCAGCAGCAAAGGGGATGAGCAGTTCTTC. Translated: CASSKGDEQFF.

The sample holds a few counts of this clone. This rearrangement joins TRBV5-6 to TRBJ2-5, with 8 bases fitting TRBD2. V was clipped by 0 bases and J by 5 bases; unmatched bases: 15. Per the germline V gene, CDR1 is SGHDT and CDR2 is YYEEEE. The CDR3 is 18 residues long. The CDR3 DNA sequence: TGTGCCAGCAGCTTGGTGCGGTTCGGGGGGGCTCGAGGGGAGACCCAGTACTTC. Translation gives CASSLVRFGGARGETQYF.

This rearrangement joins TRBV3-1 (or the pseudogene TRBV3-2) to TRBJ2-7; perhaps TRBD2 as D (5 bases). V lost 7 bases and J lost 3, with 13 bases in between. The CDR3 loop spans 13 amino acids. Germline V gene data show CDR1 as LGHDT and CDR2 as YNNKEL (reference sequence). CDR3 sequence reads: CASTPGMGYEQYF. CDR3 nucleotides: TGTGCCAGCACTCCGGGAATGGGCTACGAGCAGTACTTC.